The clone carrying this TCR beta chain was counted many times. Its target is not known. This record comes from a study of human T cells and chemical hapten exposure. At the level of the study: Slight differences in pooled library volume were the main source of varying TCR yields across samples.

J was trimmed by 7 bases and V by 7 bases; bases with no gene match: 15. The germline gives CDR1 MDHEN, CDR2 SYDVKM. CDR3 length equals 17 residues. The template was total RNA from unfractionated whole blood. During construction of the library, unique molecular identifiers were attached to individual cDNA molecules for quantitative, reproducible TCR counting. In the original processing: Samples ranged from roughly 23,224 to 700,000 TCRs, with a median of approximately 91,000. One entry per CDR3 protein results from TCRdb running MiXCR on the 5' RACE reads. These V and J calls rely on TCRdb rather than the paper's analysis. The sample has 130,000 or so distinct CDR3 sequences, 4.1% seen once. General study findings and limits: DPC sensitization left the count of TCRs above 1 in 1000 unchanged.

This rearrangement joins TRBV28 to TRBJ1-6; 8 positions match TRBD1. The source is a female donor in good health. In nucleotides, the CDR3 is TGTGCCAGCAATGAAGGCAGGGGGCATTTTCTCAATTCACCCCTCCACTTT. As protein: CASNEGRGHFLNSPLHF. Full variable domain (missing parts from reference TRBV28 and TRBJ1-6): DVKVTQSSRYLVKRTGEKVFLECVQDMDHENMFWYRQDPGLGLRLIYFSYDVKMKEKGDIPEGYSVSREKKERFSLILESASTNQTSMYLCASNEGRGHFLNSPLHFGNGTRLTVT.